Listed here is a single T cell receptor (beta chain). No antigen is known for it. The time point here: roughly nine-day in vitro stimulation with candidate neoantigen peptide 7. Three pembrolizumab responders had their TCRs sequenced. Trimming shortened V by 6 bases and J by 2 bases, and 10 bases separated the two germline ends. The CDR3 totals 13 residues. Germline CDR1 MNHEY, CDR2 SMNVEV (reference sequence). The entry originates in a study of PD-1 blockade in mismatch repair-deficient tumors. Findings and limits, study-wide: Three of seven peptides expanded clones, giving 130 to 150 unique blood TCRs. Tumor-resident clones, often undetectable pretreatment in blood, expanded then contracted after pembrolizumab.

This table comes from immunoSEQ multiplex PCR, and its TCRdb copy is limited to in-frame clones, with some not included. Of about 8,700 clones in the sample, over 75% were seen once. The clonotype comes from an adult with mismatch repair-deficient cancer. This rearrangement joins TRBV27 to TRBJ1-1; D gene uncertain. The sample consisted of cells cultured in vitro, taken from a patient treated with pembrolizumab. CDR3 residues: CASRGQTNTEAFF. CDR3 in DNA: TGTGCCAGCAGAGGGCAGACAAACACTGAAGCTTTCTTT.